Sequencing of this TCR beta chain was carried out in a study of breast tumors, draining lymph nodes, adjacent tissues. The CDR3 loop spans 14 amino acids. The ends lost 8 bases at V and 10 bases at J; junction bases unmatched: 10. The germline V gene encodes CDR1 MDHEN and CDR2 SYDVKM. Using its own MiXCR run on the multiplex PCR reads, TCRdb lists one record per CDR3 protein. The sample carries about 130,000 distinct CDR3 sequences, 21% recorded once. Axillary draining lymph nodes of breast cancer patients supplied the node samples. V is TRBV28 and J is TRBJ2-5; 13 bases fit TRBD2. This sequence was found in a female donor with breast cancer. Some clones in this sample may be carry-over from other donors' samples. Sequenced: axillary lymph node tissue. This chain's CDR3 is CASWTSGSSRGQYF. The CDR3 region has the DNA TGTGCCAGCTGGACTAGCGGGAGTTCCCGGGGCCAGTACTTC.